This is a list of T cell receptor beta chains from one sample in a study of shared T cell receptors in the human thymus. Measured with immunoSEQ multiplex PCR; TCRdb has only the in-frame clones, and not every one. The sample lists roughly 700,000 clones, 88% occurring once. These data also featured in a second study, about human thymus T cells.

Sequencing used thymocytes. Receptors originate from a boy under two years old with a congenital heart defect. The CDR3 runs from the conserved cysteine through the conserved F or W.

j_gene: TRBJ2-3; v_gene: TRBV4-3; CDR3aa: CASSQGTGADTQYF
j_gene: TRBJ1-2; v_gene: TRBV19; CDR3aa: CASLDRGANYGYTF
j_gene: TRBJ2-7; v_gene: TRBV28; CDR3aa: CASRLSRTGNYEQYF
j_gene: TRBJ2-3; v_gene: TRBV21-1; CDR3aa: CASSKGRTSGRRGTDTQYF
j_gene: TRBJ1-2; v_gene: TRBV21-1; CDR3aa: CASSKGQGAMNYGYTF
j_gene: TRBJ2-3; v_gene: TRBV13; CDR3aa: CASSYSPSTDTQYF
j_gene: TRBJ2-1; v_gene: TRBV29-1; CDR3aa: CSVLTLDNEQFF
j_gene: TRBJ2-2; v_gene: TRBV5-4; CDR3aa: CASRHIRRPDTGELFF
j_gene: TRBJ2-3; v_gene: TRBV14; CDR3aa: CASSRLEGTSTDTQYF
j_gene: TRBJ1-1; v_gene: TRBV6-1; CDR3aa: CASSEPERDSRIEAFF
j_gene: TRBJ2-1; v_gene: TRBV29-1; CDR3aa: CSVERGTSDNEQFF
j_gene: TRBJ2-7; v_gene: TRBV5-4; CDR3aa: CASSLNQGYEQYF
j_gene: TRBJ2-1; v_gene: TRBV19; CDR3aa: CASRSGREAYNEQFF
j_gene: TRBJ2-5; v_gene: TRBV7-9; CDR3aa: CASSPRETQYF
j_gene: TRBJ1-6; v_gene: TRBV4-2; CDR3aa: CASRRGTSPLHF
j_gene: TRBJ2-1; v_gene: TRBV15; CDR3aa: CATSRELQGPFTSDYSGGEQFF
j_gene: TRBJ1-5; v_gene: TRBV19; CDR3aa: CASSITYPGPQHF
j_gene: TRBJ2-7; v_gene: TRBV21-1; CDR3aa: CASSQGDGRAAEQYF
j_gene: TRBJ1-3; v_gene: TRBV19; CDR3aa: CASSTDRVDFGAGNTIYF
j_gene: TRBJ2-1; v_gene: TRBV10-3; CDR3aa: CAISPRRAGGRGNEQFF
j_gene: TRBJ2-1; v_gene: TRBV15; CDR3aa: CATSRVVFGTSGRIGNEQFF
j_gene: TRBJ2-7; v_gene: TRBV6-5; CDR3aa: CASSRLAEPYEQYF
j_gene: TRBJ2-5; v_gene: TRBV20-1; CDR3aa: CREVARETQYF
j_gene: TRBJ2-3; v_gene: TRBV4-1; CDR3aa: CASSQAEGPTDTQYF
j_gene: TRBJ1-1; v_gene: TRBV30; CDR3aa: CAWSVRRDTEAFF
j_gene: TRBJ1-3; v_gene: TRBV29-1; CDR3aa: CSVVAPSKGDSGNTIYF
j_gene: TRBJ2-2; v_gene: TRBV28; CDR3aa: CASRVGRTNTGELFF
j_gene: TRBJ2-7; v_gene: TRBV7-2; CDR3aa: CASSLTSGDLYEQYF
j_gene: TRBJ2-2; v_gene: TRBV19; CDR3aa: CASKDSNTGELFF
j_gene: TRBJ2-3; v_gene: TRBV29-1; CDR3aa: CSSSGLAVTDTQYF
j_gene: TRBJ2-1; v_gene: TRBV20-1; CDR3aa: CSARRDNEQFF
j_gene: TRBJ2-1; v_gene: TRBV4-2; CDR3aa: CASSQDQRATYNEQFF
j_gene: TRBJ2-7; v_gene: TRBV15; CDR3aa: CATSRAVAGPTYEQYF
j_gene: TRBJ2-5; v_gene: TRBV30; CDR3aa: CAWSVTRTSGSRETQYF
j_gene: TRBJ2-7; v_gene: TRBV5-1; CDR3aa: CASSPDGSSYEQYF
j_gene: TRBJ2-2; v_gene: TRBV7-9; CDR3aa: CASSLGATSPGELFF
j_gene: TRBJ2-1; v_gene: TRBV9; CDR3aa: CASSDPGLGLGEQFF
j_gene: TRBJ1-5; v_gene: TRBV4-1; CDR3aa: CASSQESGQEDQPQHF
j_gene: TRBJ2-6; v_gene: TRBV27; CDR3aa: CASTSQSGTGGAGANVLTF
j_gene: TRBJ1-5; v_gene: TRBV19; CDR3aa: CASSISRLSNQPQHF
j_gene: TRBJ2-3; v_gene: TRBV7-6; CDR3aa: CASSPGLPTSTDTQYF
j_gene: TRBJ2-4; v_gene: TRBV4-3; CDR3aa: CASSQRGLAKNIQYF
j_gene: TRBJ2-7; v_gene: TRBV10-1; CDR3aa: CASSEVKGGSYEQYF
j_gene: TRBJ2-1; v_gene: TRBV5-1; CDR3aa: CASSLVAAYNEQFF
j_gene: TRBJ1-5; v_gene: TRBV27; CDR3aa: CASSPRQGNQPQHF
j_gene: TRBJ1-1; v_gene: TRBV2; CDR3aa: CASSEVDGKAFF
j_gene: TRBJ2-7; v_gene: TRBV7-9; CDR3aa: CASSGPGQASYEQYF
j_gene: TRBJ2-1; v_gene: TRBV5-6; CDR3aa: CASTSTSGGANEQFF
j_gene: TRBJ2-3; v_gene: TRBV9; CDR3aa: CASSVGTGIKGF
j_gene: TRBJ2-3; v_gene: TRBV4-1; CDR3aa: CASSRAPSSTDTQYF
j_gene: TRBJ2-1; v_gene: TRBV13; CDR3aa: CASSLPRTSGRAFGSYNEQFF
j_gene: TRBJ2-7; v_gene: TRBV25-1; CDR3aa: CASSGHYEQYF
j_gene: TRBJ2-1; v_gene: TRBV29-1; CDR3aa: CSVEDPAGSLYNEQFF
j_gene: TRBJ2-5; v_gene: TRBV5-8; CDR3aa: CASSPARYETQYF
j_gene: TRBJ2-7; v_gene: TRBV11-1; CDR3aa: CASSLAPGTSGRGAYEQYF
j_gene: TRBJ1-3; v_gene: TRBV11-2; CDR3aa: CASSSLHHHSGNTIYF
j_gene: TRBJ2-2; v_gene: TRBV7-2; CDR3aa: CASRPTSGRAGSGELFF